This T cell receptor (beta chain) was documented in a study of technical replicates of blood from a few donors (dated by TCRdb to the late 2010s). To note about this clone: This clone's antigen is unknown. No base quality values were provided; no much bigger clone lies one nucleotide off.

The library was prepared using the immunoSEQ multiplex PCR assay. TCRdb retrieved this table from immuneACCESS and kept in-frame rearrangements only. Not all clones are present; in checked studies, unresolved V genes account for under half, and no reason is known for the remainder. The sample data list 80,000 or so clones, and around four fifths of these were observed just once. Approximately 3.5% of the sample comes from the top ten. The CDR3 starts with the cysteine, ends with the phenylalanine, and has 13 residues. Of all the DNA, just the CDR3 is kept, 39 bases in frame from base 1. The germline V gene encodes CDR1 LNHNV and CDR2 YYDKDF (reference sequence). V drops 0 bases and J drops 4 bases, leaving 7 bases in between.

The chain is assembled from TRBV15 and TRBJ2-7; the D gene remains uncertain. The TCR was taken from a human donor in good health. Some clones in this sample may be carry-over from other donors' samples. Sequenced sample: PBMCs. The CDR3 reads CATSRDPRYEQYF. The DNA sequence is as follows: TGTGCCACCAGCAGAGATCCCAGGTACGAGCAGTACTTC. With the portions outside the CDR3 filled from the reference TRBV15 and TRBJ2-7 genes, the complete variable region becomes DAMVIQNPRYQVTQFGKPVTLSCSQTLNHNVMYWYQQKSSQAPKLLFHYYDKDFNNEADTPDNFQSRRPNTSFCFLDIRSPGLGDTAMYLCATSRDPRYEQYFGPGTRLTVT.